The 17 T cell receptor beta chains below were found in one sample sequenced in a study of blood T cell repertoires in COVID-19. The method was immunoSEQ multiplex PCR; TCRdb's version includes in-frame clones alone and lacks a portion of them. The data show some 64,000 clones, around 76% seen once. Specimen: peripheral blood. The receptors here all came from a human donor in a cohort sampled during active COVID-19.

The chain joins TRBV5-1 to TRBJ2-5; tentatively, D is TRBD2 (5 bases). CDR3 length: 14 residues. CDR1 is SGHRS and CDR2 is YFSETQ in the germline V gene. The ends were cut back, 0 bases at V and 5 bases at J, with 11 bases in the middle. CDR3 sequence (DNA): TGCGCCAGCAGCTTGGAGCTAGCTTGGGAGACCCAGTACTTC. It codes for CASSLELAWETQYF.

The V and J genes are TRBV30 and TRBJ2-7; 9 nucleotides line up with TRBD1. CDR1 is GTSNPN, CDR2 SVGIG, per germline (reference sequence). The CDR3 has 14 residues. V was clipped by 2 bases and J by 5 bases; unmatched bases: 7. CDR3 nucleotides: TGTGCCTGGAGTAGCGGGACAGGGTTGCACGAGCAGTACTTC. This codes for CAWSSGTGLHEQYF.

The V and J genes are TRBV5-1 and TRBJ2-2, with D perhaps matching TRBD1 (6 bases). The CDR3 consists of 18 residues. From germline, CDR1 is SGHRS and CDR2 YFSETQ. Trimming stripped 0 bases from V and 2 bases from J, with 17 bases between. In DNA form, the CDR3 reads TGCGCCAGCAGCTTGGGTCCCCCAGGACAGCTTAACACCGGGGAGCTGTTTTTT. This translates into CASSLGPPGQLNTGELFF.

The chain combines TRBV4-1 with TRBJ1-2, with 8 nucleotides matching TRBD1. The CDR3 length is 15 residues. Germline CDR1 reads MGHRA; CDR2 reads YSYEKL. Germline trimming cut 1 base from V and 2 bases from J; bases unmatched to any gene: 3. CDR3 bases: TGCGCCAGCAGCCAAGCTGGACAGGGCAACTATGGCTACACCTTC. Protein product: CASSQAGQGNYGYTF.

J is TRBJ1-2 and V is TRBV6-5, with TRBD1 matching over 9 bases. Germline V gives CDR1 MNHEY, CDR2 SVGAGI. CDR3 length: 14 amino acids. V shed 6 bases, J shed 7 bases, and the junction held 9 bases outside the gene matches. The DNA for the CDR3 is TGTGCCAGCAGGCACAGGGGGCGTGCGGCTGGCTACACCTTC. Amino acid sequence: CASRHRGRAAGYTF.

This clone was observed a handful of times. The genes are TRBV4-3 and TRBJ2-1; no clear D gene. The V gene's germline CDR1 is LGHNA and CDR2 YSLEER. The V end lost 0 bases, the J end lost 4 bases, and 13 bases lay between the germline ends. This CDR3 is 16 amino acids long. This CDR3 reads CASSQEVQDPYNEQFF. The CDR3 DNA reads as TGCGCCAGCAGCCAAGAGGTCCAGGATCCTTACAATGAGCAGTTCTTC.

The DNA for the CDR3 is TGCAGCGTTGTTGGAACAAGCGGGGGGTTGTATGAGCAGTTCTTC. Protein: CSVVGTSGGLYEQFF. This chain uses TRBV29-1 with TRBJ2-1; the match to TRBD2 covers 9 bases. J gave up 8 bases and V 4 bases, and 12 bases lay outside the gene matches. The germline V gene encodes CDR1 SQVTM and CDR2 ANQGSEA. The CDR3 runs 15 residues.

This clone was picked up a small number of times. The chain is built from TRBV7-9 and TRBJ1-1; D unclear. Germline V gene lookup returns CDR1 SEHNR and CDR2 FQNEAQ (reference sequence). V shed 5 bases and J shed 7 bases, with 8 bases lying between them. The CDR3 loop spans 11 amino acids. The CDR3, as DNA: TGTGCCAGCAGCGTGAGGGATGAAGCTTTCTTT. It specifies CASSVRDEAFF.

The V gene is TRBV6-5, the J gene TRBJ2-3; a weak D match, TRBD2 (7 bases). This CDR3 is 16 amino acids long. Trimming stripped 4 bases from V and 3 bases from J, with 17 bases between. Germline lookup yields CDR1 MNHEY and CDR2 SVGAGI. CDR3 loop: CASSSPGGLRTDTQYF. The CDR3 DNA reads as TGTGCCAGCAGTTCACCGGGGGGCCTGAGGACAGATACGCAGTATTTT.

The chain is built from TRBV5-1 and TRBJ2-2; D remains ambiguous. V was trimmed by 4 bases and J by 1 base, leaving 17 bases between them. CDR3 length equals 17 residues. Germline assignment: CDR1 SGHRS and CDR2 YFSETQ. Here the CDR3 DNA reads TGCGCCAGCAGCCTGACCCCTCAGAGACTGAACACCGGGGAGCTGTTTTTT. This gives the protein CASSLTPQRLNTGELFF. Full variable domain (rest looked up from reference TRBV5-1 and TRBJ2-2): KAGVTQTPRYLIKTRGQQVTLSCSPISGHRSVSWYQQTPGQGLQFLFEYFSETQRNKGNFPGRFSGRQFSNSRSEMNVSTLELGDSALYLCASSLTPQRLNTGELFFGEGSRLTVL.

CDR3 bases: TGCGCCAGCAGCCTGGTTCTGCGCCAAGAGACCCAGTACTTC. As protein: CASSLVLRQETQYF. The chain employs TRBV5-1 and TRBJ2-5; no definite D call. The CDR3 length is 14 residues. Germline lookup yields CDR1 SGHRS and CDR2 YFSETQ. V was clipped by 4 bases and J by 1 base, with 11 bases between them.

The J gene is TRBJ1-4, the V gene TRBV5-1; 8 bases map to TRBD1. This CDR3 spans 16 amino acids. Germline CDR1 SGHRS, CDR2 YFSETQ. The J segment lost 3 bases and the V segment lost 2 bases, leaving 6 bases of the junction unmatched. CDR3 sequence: CASSLQGGLPNEKLFF. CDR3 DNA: TGCGCCAGCAGCTTACAGGGGGGCCTCCCTAATGAAAAACTGTTTTTT.

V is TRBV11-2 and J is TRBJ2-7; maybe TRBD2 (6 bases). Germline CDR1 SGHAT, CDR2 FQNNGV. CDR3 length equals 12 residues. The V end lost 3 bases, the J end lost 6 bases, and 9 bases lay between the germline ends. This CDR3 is CASSFRGAEQYF. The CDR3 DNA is TGTGCCAGCAGCTTCCGCGGGGCCGAGCAGTACTTC. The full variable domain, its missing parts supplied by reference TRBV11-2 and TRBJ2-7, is EAGVAQSPRYKIIEKRQSVAFWCNPISGHATLYWYQQILGQGPKLLIQFQNNGVVDDSQLPKDRFSAERLKGVDSTLKIQPAKLEDSAVYLCASSFRGAEQYFGPGTRLTVT.

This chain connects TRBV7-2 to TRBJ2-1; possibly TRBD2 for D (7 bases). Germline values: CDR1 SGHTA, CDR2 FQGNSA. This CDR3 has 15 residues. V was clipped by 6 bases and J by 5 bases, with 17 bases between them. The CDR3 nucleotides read TGTGCCAGCAGGGTGGGAGGAGGGGGGGACAATGAGCAGTTCTTC. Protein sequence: CASRVGGGGDNEQFF.

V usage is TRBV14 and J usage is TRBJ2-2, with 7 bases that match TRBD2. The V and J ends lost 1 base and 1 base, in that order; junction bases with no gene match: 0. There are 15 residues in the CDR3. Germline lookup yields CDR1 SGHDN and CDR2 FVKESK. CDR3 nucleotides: TGTGCCAGCAGCCAAGCTAGCGGGAACACCGGGGAGCTGTTTTTT. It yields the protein CASSQASGNTGELFF.

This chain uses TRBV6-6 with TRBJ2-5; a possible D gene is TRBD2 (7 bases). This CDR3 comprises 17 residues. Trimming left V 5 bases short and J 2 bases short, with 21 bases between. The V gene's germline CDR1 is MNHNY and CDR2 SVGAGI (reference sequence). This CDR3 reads CASSLRGAVSRQETQYF. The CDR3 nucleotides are TGTGCCAGCAGTCTCCGGGGGGCCGTTTCCCGACAAGAGACCCAGTACTTC.

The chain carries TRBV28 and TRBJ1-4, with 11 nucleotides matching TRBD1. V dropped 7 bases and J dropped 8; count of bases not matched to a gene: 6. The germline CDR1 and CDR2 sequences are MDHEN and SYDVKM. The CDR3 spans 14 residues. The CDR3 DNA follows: TGTGCCAGCAAAACTGGACAGGGGGCGGAAAAACTGTTTTTT. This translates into CASKTGQGAEKLFF. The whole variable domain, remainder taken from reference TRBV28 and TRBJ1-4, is DVKVTQSSRYLVKRTGEKVFLECVQDMDHENMFWYRQDPGLGLRLIYFSYDVKMKEKGDIPEGYSVSREKKERFSLILESASTNQTSMYLCASKTGQGAEKLFFGSGTQLSVL.